This T cell receptor (beta chain) derives from a study of T-cell memory formation after mild COVID-19. This clonotype has at least ten counts. The target antigen is unknown. Constant-segment primers were used for 5'RACE, and the resulting TCR alpha and TCR beta cDNA libraries carried sample barcodes and UMIs. TCRdb itself ran the 5' RACE reads through MiXCR, one entry per CDR3 protein. This sample has a few hundred thousand distinct CDR3 sequences, with approximately 15% found just once. Trimming took 5 bases from V and 2 from J, leaving 13 bases between them. From germline, CDR1 is MGHRA and CDR2 YSYEKL. This CDR3 is 14 amino acids long. Overall study findings and caveats: Among contracting clones, CD4+ were mainly CM/EM and CD8+ enriched in EMRA. Pre-infection memory showed some responding clones, and this suggested that cross-reactive memory joined.

The V and J genes are TRBV4-1 and TRBJ2-7, with a weak D call TRBD2 (6 bases). The clonotype originates from a young man who had mild COVID-19 (a few samples of this study predate the infection). Cell type and time point are not known. Sequencing input: PBMCs or a T cell subset sorted from them (not recorded which). CDR3 coding DNA: TGCGCCAGCAGCTTGGGGGGTGGAGCCTACGAGCAGTACTTC. Its translation: CASSLGGGAYEQYF.